This T cell receptor (beta chain) was found in a study of response to subunit inactivated influenza vaccine. The ends were cut back, 0 bases at V and 3 bases at J, with 16 bases in the middle. CDR3 length: 16 amino acids. The germline V gene encodes CDR1 SGHRS and CDR2 YFSETQ. On this clonotype: Its antigen remains unidentified.

General study points: New T cells are recruited in small numbers by each seasonal influenza vaccination, according to the authors' suggestion.

Each CDR3 protein is one row after TCRdb ran MiXCR on the RT-PCR reads. The table shows about 780,000 distinct CDR3 sequences, with roughly 18% occurring only once. The V and J genes are TRBV5-1 and TRBJ2-7, with D possibly called TRBD1 or TRBD2 (6 bases each). The sequence came from a middle-aged man who received an inactivated influenza vaccine. The sample consisted of PBMCs from blood, taken less than 6 days after vaccination. CDR3 nucleotide sequence: TGCGCCAGCAGCTTGGGAGTCGGGGGCAACCACTACGAGCAGTACTTC. Protein: CASSLGVGGNHYEQYF. The variable domain in full, completed from reference TRBV5-1 and TRBJ2-7, reads KAGVTQTPRYLIKTRGQQVTLSCSPISGHRSVSWYQQTPGQGLQFLFEYFSETQRNKGNFPGRFSGRQFSNSRSEMNVSTLELGDSALYLCASSLGVGGNHYEQYFGPGTRLTVT.